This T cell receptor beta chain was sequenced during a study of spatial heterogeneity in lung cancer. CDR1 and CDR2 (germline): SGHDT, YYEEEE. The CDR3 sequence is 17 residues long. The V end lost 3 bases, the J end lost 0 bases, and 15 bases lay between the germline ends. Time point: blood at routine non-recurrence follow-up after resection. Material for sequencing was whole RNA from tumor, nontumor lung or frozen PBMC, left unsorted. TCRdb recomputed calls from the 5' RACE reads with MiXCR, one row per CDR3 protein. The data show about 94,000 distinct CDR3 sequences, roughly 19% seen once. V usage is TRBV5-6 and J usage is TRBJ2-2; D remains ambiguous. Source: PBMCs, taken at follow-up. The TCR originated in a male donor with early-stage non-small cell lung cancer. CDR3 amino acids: CASSSTFGPSNTGELFF. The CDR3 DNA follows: TGTGCCAGCAGCTCGACCTTTGGGCCCTCGAACACCGGGGAGCTGTTTTTT.